A single sample gave rise to the 5 T cell receptor beta chains below, sequenced in a study of STAT5B mutations in CD4+ large granular lymphocyte leukemia. Repertoires were generated with immunoSEQ multiplex PCR, while TCRdb's copy carries only in-frame clones and drops some. In the table there are roughly 35,000 clones, 68% of which are singletons. Input material: CD4+ T cells from blood buffy coats. Source of these receptors: a human donor in good health.

V usage is TRBV2 and J usage is TRBJ2-1; TRBD1 or TRBD2 may be the D gene (5 bases each). There are 13 residues in the CDR3. CDR1 and CDR2 (germline): SNHLY, FYNNEI. Deletions cut 6 bases from V and 4 bases from J, with 10 bases between. CDR3 region: CASRVGEYNEQFF. The CDR3 bases are TGTGCCAGCAGAGTAGGGGAGTACAATGAGCAGTTCTTC. The variable domain in full, completed from reference TRBV2 and TRBJ2-1, reads EPEVTQTPSHQVTQMGQEVILRCVPISNHLYFYWYRQILGQKVEFLVSFYNNEISEKSEIFDDQFSVERPDGSNFTLKIRSTKLEDSAMYFCASRVGEYNEQFFGPGTRLTVL.

This clone was detected a few times. This chain links TRBV11-3 with TRBJ2-5; D call uncertain. CDR3 length: 13 amino acids. V gave up 1 base and J gave up 4 bases, with 7 bases separating them. The V gene's germline CDR1 is SGHNT and CDR2 YENEEA. This chain's CDR3 is CASSLVARETQYF. DNA for the CDR3: TGTGCCAGCAGCTTAGTGGCGCGAGAGACCCAGTACTTC. Full variable domain (remainder filled in from reference TRBV11-3 and TRBJ2-5): EAGVVQSPRYKIIEKKQPVAFWCNPISGHNTLYWYLQNLGQGPELLIRYENEEAVDDSQLPKDRFSAERLKGVDSTLKIQPAELGDSAVYLCASSLVARETQYFGPGTRLLVL.

The genes are TRBV6-1 and TRBJ2-3; no clear D gene. V was trimmed by 6 bases and J by 3 bases, leaving 10 bases between them. There are 13 residues in the CDR3. Germline V gene data show CDR1 as MNHNS and CDR2 as SASEGT. The CDR3 nucleotides are TGTGCCAGCAGCGAGACCGGGACAGATACGCAGTATTTT. It yields the protein CASSETGTDTQYF.

Only a few counts were recorded for this clone. The chain uses TRBV19 and TRBJ1-6, with D possibly being TRBD1 (5 bases). Germline CDR1 and CDR2: LNHDA and SQIVND (reference sequence). Trimming cost V 3 bases and J 9 bases, with 15 bases left between them. The CDR3 covers 15 residues. DNA for the CDR3: TGTGCCAGTAGTATCAATGGACATCCTGGTTCACCCCTCCACTTT. Its protein is CASSINGHPGSPLHF.

The V and J genes are TRBV7-2 and TRBJ1-6; 9 bases are a match to TRBD1. The CDR3 extends over 14 amino acids. Trimming removed 6 bases from V and 7 bases from J; junction bases left unmatched: 4. In germline, CDR1 is SGHTA, CDR2 FQGNSA. The CDR3: CASSSGQGNSPLHF. The CDR3 coding sequence is TGTGCCAGCAGTTCCGGACAGGGGAATTCACCCCTCCACTTT. The full variable domain, its missing parts supplied by reference TRBV7-2 and TRBJ1-6, is GAGVSQSPSNKVTEKGKDVELRCDPISGHTALYWYRQSLGQGLEFLIYFQGNSAPDKSGLPSDRFSAERTGGSVSTLTIQRTQQEDSAVYLCASSSGQGNSPLHFGNGTRLTVT.